Ten or more counts support the clone carrying this T cell receptor beta chain. The data are from a study of T-cell reconstitution after alpha-beta-depleted transplantation in children. A TCRbeta library incorporating unique molecular identifiers was prepared. TCRdb re-derived calls from the PCR reads in MiXCR, one entry per CDR3 protein. Among about 610,000 distinct CDR3 sequences listed, roughly a tenth were seen once. From germline, CDR1 is ENHRY and CDR2 SYGVKD. Trimming cost V 3 bases and J 1 base, with 9 bases left between them. This CDR3 has 14 amino acids. The clonotype was recovered from a human donor who donated a stem cell graft to a child with acute myeloid leukemia. This material consisted of PBMCs from the stem cell graft donor, taken from the stem cell graft. The gene calls are TRBV10-3 and TRBJ2-5; perhaps TRBD2 as D (6 bases). This chain's CDR3 is CAISDGGAQETQYF. Here the CDR3 DNA reads TGTGCCATCAGTGATGGAGGGGCCCAAGAGACCCAGTACTTC.